This T cell receptor (beta chain) was found in a study of spatial heterogeneity in lung cancer. Whole-study results and caveats: Resection blood, more than follow-up blood, showed ubiquitous expanded tumor TCRs.

The ends were cut back, 4 bases at V and 4 bases at J, with 16 bases in the middle. The CDR3 extends over 16 amino acids. The germline V gene encodes CDR1 KGHSH and CDR2 LQKENI. Time point noted: blood at routine non-recurrence follow-up after resection. Every cDNA TCR molecule received its own unique molecular identifier. TCRdb re-called the 5' RACE reads with MiXCR, one entry per CDR3 protein. The table lists nearly 95,000 distinct CDR3 sequences, 19% of them singletons, with around a fifth in the top ten. There are a few counts of this clonotype. Its antigen is undetermined. The receptor comes from a male donor with early-stage non-small cell lung cancer. The source material was PBMCs, sampled at follow-up. The V call is TRBV18, the J call TRBJ1-4; a possible D gene is TRBD1 (5 bases). The CDR3: CASSQDSGALNEKLFF. The CDR3 DNA is TGTGCCAGCTCACAAGACAGCGGCGCCCTTAATGAAAAACTGTTTTTT. Variable domain in full (rest from reference TRBV18 and TRBJ1-4): NAGVMQNPRHLVRRRGQEARLRCSPMKGHSHVYWYRQLPEEGLKFMVYLQKENIIDESGMPKERFSAEFPKEGPSILRIQQVVRGDSAAYFCASSQDSGALNEKLFFGSGTQLSVL.